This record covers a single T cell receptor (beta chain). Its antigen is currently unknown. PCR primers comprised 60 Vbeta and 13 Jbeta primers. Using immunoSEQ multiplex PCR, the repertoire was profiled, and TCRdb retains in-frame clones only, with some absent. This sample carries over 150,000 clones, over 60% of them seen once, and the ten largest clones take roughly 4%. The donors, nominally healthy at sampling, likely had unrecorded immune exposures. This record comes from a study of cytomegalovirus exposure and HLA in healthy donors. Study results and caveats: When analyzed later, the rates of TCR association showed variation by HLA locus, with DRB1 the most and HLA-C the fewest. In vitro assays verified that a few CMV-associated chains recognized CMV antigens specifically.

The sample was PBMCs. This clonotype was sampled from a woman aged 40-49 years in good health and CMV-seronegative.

The CDR3 is CASSKTGGVFSEQFF. CDR3 bases: TGTGCCAGCAGTAAGACAGGGGGTGTCTTCAGTGAGCAGTTCTTC. V and J are TRBV6-5 and TRBJ2-1; TRBD1 agrees at 9 bases. The germline gives CDR1 MNHEY, CDR2 SVGAGI. This CDR3 spans 15 amino acids. V shed 5 bases and J 9 bases; nucleotides not matched to a gene: 11.